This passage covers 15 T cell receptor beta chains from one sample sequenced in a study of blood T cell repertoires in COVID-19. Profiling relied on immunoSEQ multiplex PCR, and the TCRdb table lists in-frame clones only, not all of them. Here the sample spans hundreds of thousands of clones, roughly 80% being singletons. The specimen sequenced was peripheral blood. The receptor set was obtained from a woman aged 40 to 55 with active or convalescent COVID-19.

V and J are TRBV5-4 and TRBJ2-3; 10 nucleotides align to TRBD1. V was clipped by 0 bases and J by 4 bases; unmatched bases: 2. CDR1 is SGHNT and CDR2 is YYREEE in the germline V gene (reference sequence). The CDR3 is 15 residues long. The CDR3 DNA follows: TGTGCCAGCAGCTTGGGACAGGGGGCCTCAGATACGCAGTATTTT. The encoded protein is CASSLGQGASDTQYF.

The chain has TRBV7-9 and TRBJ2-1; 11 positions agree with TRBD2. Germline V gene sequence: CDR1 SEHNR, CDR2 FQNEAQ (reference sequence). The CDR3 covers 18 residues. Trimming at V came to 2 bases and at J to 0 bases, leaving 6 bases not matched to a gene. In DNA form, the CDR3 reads TGTGCCAGCAGCTTATGGTTAGCGGGGGGGAGCTCCTACAATGAGCAGTTCTTC. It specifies CASSLWLAGGSSYNEQFF.

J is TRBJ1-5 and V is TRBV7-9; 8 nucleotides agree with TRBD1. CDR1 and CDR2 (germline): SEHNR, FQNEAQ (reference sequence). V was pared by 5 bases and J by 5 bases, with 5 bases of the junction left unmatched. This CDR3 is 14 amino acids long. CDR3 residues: CASSRTGIYQPQHF. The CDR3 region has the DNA TGTGCCAGCAGCCGGACAGGGATTTATCAGCCCCAGCATTTT.

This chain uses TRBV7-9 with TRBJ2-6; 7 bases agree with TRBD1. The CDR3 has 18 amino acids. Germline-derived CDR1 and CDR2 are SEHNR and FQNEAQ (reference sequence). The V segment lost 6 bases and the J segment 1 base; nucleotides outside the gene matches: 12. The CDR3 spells CASRSPGQMISGANVLTF. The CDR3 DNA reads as TGTGCCAGCAGATCCCCGGGACAGATGATTTCTGGGGCCAACGTCCTGACTTTC.

The CDR3 sequence is CASSIRQYDSNQPQHF. DNA for the CDR3: TGTGCCAGTAGTATACGACAGTACGATAGCAATCAGCCCCAGCATTTT. The chain carries TRBV19 and TRBJ1-5, with D maybe TRBD1 (5 bases). This CDR3 is 16 amino acids long. Germline V gene sequence: CDR1 LNHDA, CDR2 SQIVND (reference sequence). V shed 2 bases and J shed 0 bases, with 11 bases lying between them.

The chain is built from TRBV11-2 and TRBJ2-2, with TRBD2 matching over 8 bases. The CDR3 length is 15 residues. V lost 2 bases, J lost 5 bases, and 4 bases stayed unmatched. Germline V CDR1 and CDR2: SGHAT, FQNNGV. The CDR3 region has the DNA TGTGCCAGCAGCTTACAGGGACTAGGGACCGGGGAGCTGTTTTTT. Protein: CASSLQGLGTGELFF. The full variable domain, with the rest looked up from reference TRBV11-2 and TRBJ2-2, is EAGVAQSPRYKIIEKRQSVAFWCNPISGHATLYWYQQILGQGPKLLIQFQNNGVVDDSQLPKDRFSAERLKGVDSTLKIQPAKLEDSAVYLCASSLQGLGTGELFFGEGSRLTVL.

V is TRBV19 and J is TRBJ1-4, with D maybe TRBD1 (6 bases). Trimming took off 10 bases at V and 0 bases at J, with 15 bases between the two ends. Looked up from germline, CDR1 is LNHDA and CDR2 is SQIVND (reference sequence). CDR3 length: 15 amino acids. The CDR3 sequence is CATTPTGPTNEKLFF. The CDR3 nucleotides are TGTGCCACCACACCAACAGGGCCAACTAATGAAAAACTGTTTTTT.

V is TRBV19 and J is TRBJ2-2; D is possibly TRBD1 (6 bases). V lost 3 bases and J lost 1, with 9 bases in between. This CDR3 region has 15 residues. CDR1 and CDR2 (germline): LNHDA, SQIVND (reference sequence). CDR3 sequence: CASSIRGGNTGELFF. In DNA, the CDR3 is TGTGCCAGTAGTATCAGGGGTGGGAACACCGGGGAGCTGTTTTTT.

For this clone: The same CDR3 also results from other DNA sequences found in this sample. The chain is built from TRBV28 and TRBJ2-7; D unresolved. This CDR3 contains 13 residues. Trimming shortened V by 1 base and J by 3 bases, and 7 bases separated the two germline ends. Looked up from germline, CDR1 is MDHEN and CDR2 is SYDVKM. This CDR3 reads CASSLYGSYEQYF. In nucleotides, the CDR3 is TGTGCCAGCAGTTTATATGGCAGCTACGAGCAGTACTTC.

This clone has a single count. The CDR3 loop is CASSSLAGGYNEQFF. The CDR3, as DNA: TGTGCCAGCAGCTCCCTAGCGGGAGGCTACAATGAGCAGTTCTTC. This chain uses TRBV7-2 with TRBJ2-1; TRBD2 matches at 11 bases. The J segment lost 3 bases and the V segment lost 4 bases, leaving 2 bases of the junction unmatched. Germline CDR1 SGHTA, CDR2 FQGNSA. The CDR3 spans 15 residues.

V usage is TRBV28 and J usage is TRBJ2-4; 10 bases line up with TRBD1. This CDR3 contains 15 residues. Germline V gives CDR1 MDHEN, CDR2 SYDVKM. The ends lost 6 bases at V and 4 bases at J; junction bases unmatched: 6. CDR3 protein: CASRIRTGGKNIQYF. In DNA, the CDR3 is TGTGCCAGCAGAATCCGGACAGGGGGTAAAAACATTCAGTACTTC.

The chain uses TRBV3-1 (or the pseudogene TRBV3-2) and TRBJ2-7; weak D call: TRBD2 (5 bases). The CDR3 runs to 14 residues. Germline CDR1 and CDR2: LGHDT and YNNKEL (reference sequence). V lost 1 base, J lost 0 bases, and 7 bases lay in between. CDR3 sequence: CASSQVGDSYEQYF. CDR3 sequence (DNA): TGTGCCAGCAGCCAAGTCGGGGACTCCTACGAGCAGTACTTC.

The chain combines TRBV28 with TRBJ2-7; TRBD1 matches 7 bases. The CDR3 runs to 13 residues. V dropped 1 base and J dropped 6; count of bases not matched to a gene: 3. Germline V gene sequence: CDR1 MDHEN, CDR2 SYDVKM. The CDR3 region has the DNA TGTGCCAGCAGTTTATACGACAGGGCCGAGCAGTACTTC. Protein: CASSLYDRAEQYF.

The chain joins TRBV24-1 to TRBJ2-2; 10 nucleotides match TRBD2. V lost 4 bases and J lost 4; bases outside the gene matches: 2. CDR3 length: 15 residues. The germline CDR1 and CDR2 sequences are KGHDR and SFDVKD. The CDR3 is CATSEAGGLTGELFF. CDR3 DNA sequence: TGTGCCACCAGTGAAGCGGGGGGGCTCACCGGGGAGCTGTTTTTT.

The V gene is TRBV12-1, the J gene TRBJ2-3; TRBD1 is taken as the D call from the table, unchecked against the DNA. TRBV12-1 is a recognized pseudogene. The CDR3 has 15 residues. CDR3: CASSSADTSTDTQYF. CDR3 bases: TGTGCCAGCAGCTCCGCGGACACGAGCACAGATACGCAGTATTTT.